Listed below are T cell receptor beta chains from one sample, sequenced in a study of sequential checkpoint blockade in melanoma. Using immunoSEQ multiplex PCR, the repertoire was profiled, and TCRdb retains in-frame clones only, with some absent. The sample yields 10,000 to 15,000 clones, roughly 60% seen once. This specimen consisted of CD8+ T cells sorted from blood (inferred from file names), obtained from a patient given nivolumab and ipilimumab in sequence. The receptors stem from a human donor with melanoma. The CDR3 runs from the conserved cysteine through the conserved F or W. Each record gives: CDR3 DNA, CDR3 protein, J gene, clone size, CDR3 length, D gene, V gene. A D gene is named only where the DNA matches it firmly. Some rows have no size entry. The others give once, few or many, or a class for an expanded clone.

TGTGCCAGCAGCACCACTTTGGATACGCAGTATTTT CASSTTLDTQYF TRBJ2-3 few 12 - TRBV7-2
TGTGCCAGCAGTGAAGGGAGCACTGAAGCTTTCTTT CASSEGSTEAFF TRBJ1-1 - 12 - TRBV6-1
TGTGCCAGCTCACCACCCGGGGAAGCCTACGAGCAGTACTTC CASSPPGEAYEQYF TRBJ2-7 medium-sized 14 - TRBV18
TGTGCCAGTAGTATAATGGACAGGTCCAACCAGCCCCAGCATTTT CASSIMDRSNQPQHF TRBJ1-5 - 15 TRBD1 TRBV19
TGCGCCAGCAGCCAGACAGGGGGTAATTACGAGCAGTACTTC CASSQTGGNYEQYF TRBJ2-7 - 14 TRBD1 TRBV5-1
TGCGCCAGCAGCTTGGGCCTCATAGCGGGAATATACAATGAGCAGTTCTTC CASSLGLIAGIYNEQFF TRBJ2-1 few 17 TRBD2 TRBV5-1
TGCGCCAGCAGCCCTCGCGTTAAGGTAGCGGGAGAGACCCAGTACTTC CASSPRVKVAGETQYF TRBJ2-5 - 16 TRBD2 TRBV4-1
TGTGCCAGCAGTTACTTTGGGACTGCGCTTCAAGAGACCCAGTACTTC CASSYFGTALQETQYF TRBJ2-5 - 16 - TRBV6-5
TGTGCCAGCACCTCACAGGGGGCGCGCACTGAAGCTTTCTTT CASTSQGARTEAFF TRBJ1-1 - 14 TRBD1 TRBV6-5
TGTGCCAGCAGCTACCAGACAGCCTACGAGCAGTACTTC CASSYQTAYEQYF TRBJ2-7 few 13 - TRBV5-4
TGTGCCAGCAGCCCACTAGCGGGGGCGACAGATACGCAGTATTTT CASSPLAGATDTQYF TRBJ2-3 few 15 TRBD2 TRBV27
TGTGCCAGCAGTTTAGTGGCAGGGTTCTACGAGCAGTACTTC CASSLVAGFYEQYF TRBJ2-7 - 14 - TRBV27
TGTGCCAGCGGGGGGAGCTATGGCTACACCTTC CASGGSYGYTF TRBJ1-2 - 11 - TRBV6-1
TGTGCCAGCAGCTTAGTCCCGGGACAAGGTCGGGACTCCTACGAGCAGTACTTC CASSLVPGQGRDSYEQYF TRBJ2-7 - 18 - TRBV5-6
TGTGCCTGGTGGGGGGGTGACAGGTCACCCGACTCTGGGGCCAACGTCCTGACTTTC CAWWGGDRSPDSGANVLTF TRBJ2-6 - 19 - TRBV30
TGTGCCAGCAGTGAATATCTGGGGCAGGGAATTGAGCAGTTCTTC CASSEYLGQGIEQFF TRBJ2-1 - 15 - TRBV25-1
TGTGCCAGCAGAACTCGGACTAGCGGGTGGTACGAGCAGTACTTC CASRTRTSGWYEQYF TRBJ2-7 - 15 TRBD2 TRBV6-1
TGTGCCAGCAGTTTATCCGGTAATGAGCAGTTCTTC CASSLSGNEQFF TRBJ2-1 once 12 - TRBV28
TGCAGCGTTGAAGCGGGGGATCCGAACGAGCAGTACTTC CSVEAGDPNEQYF TRBJ2-7 - 13 - TRBV29-1
TGCGCCAGCAGCCAAGAGTGGACAGGGCGCACAGATACGCAGTATTTT CASSQEWTGRTDTQYF TRBJ2-3 - 16 TRBD1 TRBV4-1
TGCGCCAGCAGCCAATTGATAGGCGGGGGGGCCAACACCGGGGAGCTGTTTTTT CASSQLIGGGANTGELFF TRBJ2-2 - 18 TRBD2 TRBV4-3
TGTGCCAGCCGAACCTCAGGAGGCTATGGCTACACCTTC CASRTSGGYGYTF TRBJ1-2 - 13 - TRBV6-5
TGTGCCAGCGCCTGGGCTGTGAACACCGGGGAGCTGTTTTTT CASAWAVNTGELFF TRBJ2-2 - 14 - TRBV27
TGTGCCAGCAGGAATCTAGACAGGGGCGCCTACGAGCAGTACTTC CASRNLDRGAYEQYF TRBJ2-7 - 15 TRBD1 TRBV2
TGCGCCAGCAGCCAAAACCGCGGGGGGGTGCACGAGCAGTACTTC CASSQNRGGVHEQYF TRBJ2-7 few 15 TRBD2 TRBV4-1
TGTGCCAGCATTCTGAGCGGGAGGGCCGGGGAGACCCAGTACTTC CASILSGRAGETQYF TRBJ2-5 - 15 TRBD2 TRBV6-5
TGTGCCAGCAGCGTAGTCCCAGGGTCACGCACAGATACGCAGTATTTT CASSVVPGSRTDTQYF TRBJ2-3 - 16 - TRBV9
TGTGCCAGCAGTTTAATAGACTATCAAGAGACCCAGTACTTC CASSLIDYQETQYF TRBJ2-5 once 14 - TRBV28
TGTGCCAGCAGTTTCACGCTGGGGGGGCAATATGGCTACACCTTC CASSFTLGGQYGYTF TRBJ1-2 - 15 - TRBV7-8
TGTGCCAGCAGCCCCCAATTAGAGGGTCCTAACTATGGCTACACCTTC CASSPQLEGPNYGYTF TRBJ1-2 - 16 - TRBV28
TGTGCCATCCGGGGAGATAACGGGGGCTACACCTTC CAIRGDNGGYTF TRBJ1-2 few 12 - TRBV10-3
TGTGCCAGCAGAGTAACTAGCCCCCACGAGCAGTTCTTC CASRVTSPHEQFF TRBJ2-1 - 13 - TRBV6-1
TGTGCCAGCAGCTTAGTTGGACAGGGAATCCGATACACCGGGGAGCTGTTTTTT CASSLVGQGIRYTGELFF TRBJ2-2 medium-sized 18 TRBD1 TRBV7-6
TGTGCCAGCAGTTTAATGGCTAGCGGCGTTCGGGGTGAGCAGTACTTC CASSLMASGVRGEQYF TRBJ2-5 - 16 TRBD2 TRBV28
TGTGCCAGCAGTCCACAGCATCGCAGCTCCTACGAGCAGTACTTC CASSPQHRSSYEQYF TRBJ2-7 - 15 - TRBV7-3
TGTGCCAGCAGTTACCGGACAGACGATGGCTACACCTTC CASSYRTDDGYTF TRBJ1-2 few 13 - TRBV6-6
TGTGCCAGCAGCCTGGGACATCCCTACGAGCAGTACTTC CASSLGHPYEQYF TRBJ2-7 - 13 - TRBV5-6
TGTGCCAGTAGTATAGAAAACAGGGCCTACAATGAGCAGTTCTTC CASSIENRAYNEQFF TRBJ2-1 few 15 - TRBV19
TGTGCCAGCAGCCCAGAACCGGGGGGCACAGATACGCAGTATTTT CASSPEPGGTDTQYF TRBJ2-3 - 15 - TRBV7-6
TGTGCCAGCACCAGACACCGGGAAAAACTGTTTTTT CASTRHREKLFF TRBJ1-4 - 12 - TRBV25-1
TGTGCCAGCAGCTTAGCGACAGGTTATAGCACAGATACGCAGTATTTT CASSLATGYSTDTQYF TRBJ2-3 - 16 - TRBV7-9
TGTGCCAGCAGCTTACAGAATCAGCCCCAGCATTTT CASSLQNQPQHF TRBJ1-5 - 12 - TRBV7-9
TGTGCCAGCAGTCACTACAATGAGCAGTTCTTC CASSHYNEQFF TRBJ2-1 - 11 - TRBV27